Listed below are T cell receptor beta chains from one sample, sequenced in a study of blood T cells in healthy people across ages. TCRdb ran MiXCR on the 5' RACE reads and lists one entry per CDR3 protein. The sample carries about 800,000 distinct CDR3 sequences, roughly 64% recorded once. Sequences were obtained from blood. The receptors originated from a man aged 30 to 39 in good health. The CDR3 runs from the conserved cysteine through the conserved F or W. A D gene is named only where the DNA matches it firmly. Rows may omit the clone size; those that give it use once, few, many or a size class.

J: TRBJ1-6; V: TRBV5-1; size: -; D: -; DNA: TGCGCCAGCAGCCAGGTCCCCAGGTCCTCTAATTCACCCCTCCACTTT; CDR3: CASSQVPRSSNSPLHF
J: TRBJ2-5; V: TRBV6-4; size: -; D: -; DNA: TGTGCCAGCAGTGAGGGCAGGGGATATCCCGGGGAGACCCAGTACTTC; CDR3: CASSEGRGYPGETQYF
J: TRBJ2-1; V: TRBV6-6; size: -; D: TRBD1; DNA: TGTGCCAGCAAAGAACCAGGGGGCAATGAGCAGTTCTTC; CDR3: CASKEPGGNEQFF
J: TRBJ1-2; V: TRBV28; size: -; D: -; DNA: TGTGCCAGCACCACCGGGGGGGACCACTATGGCTACACCTTC; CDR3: CASTTGGDHYGYTF
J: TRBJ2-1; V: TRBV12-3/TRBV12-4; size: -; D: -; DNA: TGTGCCAGCATCAAACAGAGCTCCTACAATGAGCAGTTCTTC; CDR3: CASIKQSSYNEQFF
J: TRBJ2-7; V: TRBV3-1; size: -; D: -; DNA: TGTGCCAGCAGCCAAGGCGGACTAAAACCCTACGAGCAGTACTTC; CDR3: CASSQGGLKPYEQYF
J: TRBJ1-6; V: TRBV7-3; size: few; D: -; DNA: TGTGCCAGCAGCTTCAGCTCCTATAATTCACCCCTCCACTTT; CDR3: CASSFSSYNSPLHF
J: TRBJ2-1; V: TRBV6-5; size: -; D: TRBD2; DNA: TGTGCCAGCAGTTACGCGAGGACTAGCCGCGAGCAGTTCTTC; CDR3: CASSYARTSREQFF
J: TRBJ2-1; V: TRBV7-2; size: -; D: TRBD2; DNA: TGTGCCAGCAGCTTACTCCCAGCGGGAAGCTCCTACAATGAGCAGTTCTTC; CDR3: CASSLLPAGSSYNEQFF
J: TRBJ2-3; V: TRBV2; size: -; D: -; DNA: TGTGCCAGCAGTAAACGGACGGACCGCACAGATACGCAGTATTTT; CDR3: CASSKRTDRTDTQYF
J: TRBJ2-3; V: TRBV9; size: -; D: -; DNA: TGTGCCAGCAGCGCCCACGGACATCAGGGCCTCACAGATACGCAGTATTTT; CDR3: CASSAHGHQGLTDTQYF
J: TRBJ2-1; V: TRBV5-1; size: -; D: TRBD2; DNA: TGCGCCAGCAGGGGAGGGGACAATGAGCAGTTCTTC; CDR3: CASRGGDNEQFF
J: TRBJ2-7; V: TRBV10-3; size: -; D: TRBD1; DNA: TGTGCCATCAGCGCTTCCGGACAGGGGGCCTACGAGCAGTACTTC; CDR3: CAISASGQGAYEQYF
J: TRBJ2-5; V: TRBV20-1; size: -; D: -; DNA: TGCAGTGCTATTCTTGGAGCGGATGAGACCCAGTACTTC; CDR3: CSAILGADETQYF
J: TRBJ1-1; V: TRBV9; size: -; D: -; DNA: TGTGCCAGCAGCGTAGAGGCCCAGGGGCGGACTGAAGCTTTCTTT; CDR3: CASSVEAQGRTEAFF
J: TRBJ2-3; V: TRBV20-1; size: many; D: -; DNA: TGCAGTGCTAGCGTTTATTCGGTTGGGGCAGCAGATACGCAGTATTTT; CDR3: CSASVYSVGAADTQYF
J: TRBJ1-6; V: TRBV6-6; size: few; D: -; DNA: TGTGCCAGCAGTTACGTCCGACAGCGTACGGATTCACCCCTCCACTTT; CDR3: CASSYVRQRTDSPLHF
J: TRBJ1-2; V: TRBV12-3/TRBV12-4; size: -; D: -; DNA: TGTGCCAGCAATGGAGGGGACTATGGCTACACCTTC; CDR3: CASNGGDYGYTF
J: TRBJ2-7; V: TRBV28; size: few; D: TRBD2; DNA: TGTGCCAGCAGTCCCTTGGTCAGCGGGAGCTCCTACGAGCAGTACTTC; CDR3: CASSPLVSGSSYEQYF
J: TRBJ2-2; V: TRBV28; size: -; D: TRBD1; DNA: TGTGCCAGCAGGACAGGGGGCGCGGTCGGGGAGCTGTTTTTT; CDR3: CASRTGGAVGELFF
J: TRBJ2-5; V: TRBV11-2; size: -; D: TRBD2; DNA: TGTGCCAGCAGCTTATCCCCGGAAGAGCGGGAGGGCCAAGAGACCCAGTACTTC; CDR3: CASSLSPEEREGQETQYF
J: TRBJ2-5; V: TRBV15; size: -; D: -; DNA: TGTGCCACCAGCAGGGCCTTACAGGGCGGCGAGACCCAGTACTTC; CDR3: CATSRALQGGETQYF
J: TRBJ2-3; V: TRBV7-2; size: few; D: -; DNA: TGTGCCAGCAGCTTCGCCTTTGGGGGGACTAGCACAGATACGCAGTATTTT; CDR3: CASSFAFGGTSTDTQYF
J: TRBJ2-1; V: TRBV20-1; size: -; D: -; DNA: TGCAGTGCTAGAGATGGCCAAGCGGGTCACAATGAGCAGTTCTTC; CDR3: CSARDGQAGHNEQFF
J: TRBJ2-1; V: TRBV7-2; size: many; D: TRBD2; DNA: TGTGCCAGCAGCTTAGCGGGACTAGCGGGAGTAAAGTTCTTC; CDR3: CASSLAGLAGVKFF
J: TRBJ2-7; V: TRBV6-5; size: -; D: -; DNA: TGTGCCAGCAGTTACTCGCCCGGGGACGGAAACGAGCAGTACTTC; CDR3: CASSYSPGDGNEQYF
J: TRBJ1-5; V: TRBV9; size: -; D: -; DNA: TGTGCCAGCAGTCGGAGACCGGGGAGCAATCAGCCCCAGCATTTT; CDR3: CASSRRPGSNQPQHF
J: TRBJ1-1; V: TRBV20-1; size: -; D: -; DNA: TGCAGTGCCACCCTTCAGCCAGGATACACTGAAGCTTTCTTT; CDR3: CSATLQPGYTEAFF
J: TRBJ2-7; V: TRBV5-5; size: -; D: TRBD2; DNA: TGTGCCAGCAGCTTACCGGGACTAGCAATGAACGAGCAGTACTTC; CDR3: CASSLPGLAMNEQYF
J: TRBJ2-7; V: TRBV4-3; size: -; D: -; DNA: TGCGCCAGCAGCCAAGTTGGTGCCGTGGACGAGCAGTACTTC; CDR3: CASSQVGAVDEQYF
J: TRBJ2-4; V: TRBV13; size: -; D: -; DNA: TGTGCCAGCAGCTTAGGCTTGATACTAGCCAAAAACATTCAGTACTTC; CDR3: CASSLGLILAKNIQYF
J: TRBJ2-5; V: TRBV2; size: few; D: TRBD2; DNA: TGTGCCAGCAGTGAAGGGCGAGCTAGCGGGGGGGAGACCCAGTACTTC; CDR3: CASSEGRASGGETQYF
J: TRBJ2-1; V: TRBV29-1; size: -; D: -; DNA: TGCAGCGTTGGAGACACTAGCTCCTACAATGAGCAGTTCTTC; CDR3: CSVGDTSSYNEQFF
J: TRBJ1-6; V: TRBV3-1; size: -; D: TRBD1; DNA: TGTGCCAGCAGCCGCCTCCCGGGACAGGGTATTTCACCCCTCCACTTT; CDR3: CASSRLPGQGISPLHF
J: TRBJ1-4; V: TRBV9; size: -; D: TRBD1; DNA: TGTGCCAGCAGGGCCCGGACAGGGTTAAGTGAAAAACTGTTTTTT; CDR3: CASRARTGLSEKLFF
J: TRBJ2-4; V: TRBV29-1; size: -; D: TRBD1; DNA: TGCAGCGTTGGTGACAGGGGGTCAGCCAAAAACATTCAGTACTTC; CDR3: CSVGDRGSAKNIQYF
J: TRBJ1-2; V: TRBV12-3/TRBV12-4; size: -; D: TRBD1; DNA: TGTGCCAGCAGTTATGCCGGGACAGAGTATTACTATGGCTACACCTTC; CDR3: CASSYAGTEYYYGYTF
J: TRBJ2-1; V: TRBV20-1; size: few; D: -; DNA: TGCAGTGCACAACAAAATTCGGGAAACAATGAGCAGTTCTTC; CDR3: CSAQQNSGNNEQFF
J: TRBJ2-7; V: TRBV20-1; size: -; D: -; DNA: TGCAGTGCTAGGGCGGGCCAAGGAACATGGTCCTACAATGAGCAGTACTTC; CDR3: CSARAGQGTWSYNEQYF
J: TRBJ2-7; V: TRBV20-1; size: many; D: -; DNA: TGCAGTGCGCGACCCGGGACCTACGAGCAGTACTTC; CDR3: CSARPGTYEQYF
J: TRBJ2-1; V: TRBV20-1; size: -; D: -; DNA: TGCAGTGCTAGCCGGACCGACAATGAGCAGTTCTTC; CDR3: CSASRTDNEQFF
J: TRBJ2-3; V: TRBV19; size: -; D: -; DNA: TGTGCCAGTAACGGGTACACAGATACGCAGTATTTT; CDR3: CASNGYTDTQYF
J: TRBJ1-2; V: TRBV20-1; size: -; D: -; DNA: TGCAGTGCTAGAAGGGGTCAGGAGCACGGCTACACCTTC; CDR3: CSARRGQEHGYTF
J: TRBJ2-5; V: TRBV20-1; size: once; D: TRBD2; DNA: TGCAGTGCCGGATCCGGACTAGCGAGGGAGACCCAGTACTTC; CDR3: CSAGSGLARETQYF
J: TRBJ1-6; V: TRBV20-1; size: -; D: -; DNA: TGCAGTGCTAGAGATCGAAGGGTCCGTAATTCACCCCTCCACTTT; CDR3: CSARDRRVRNSPLHF
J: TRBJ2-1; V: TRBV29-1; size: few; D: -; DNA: TGCAGCGTTGTGTACTACTCCACGTCCCTAGAGCAGTTCTTC; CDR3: CSVVYYSTSLEQFF
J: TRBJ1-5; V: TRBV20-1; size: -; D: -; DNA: TGCAGTGCTAGAGATTGGGGGGATGGCAATCAGCCCCAGCATTTT; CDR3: CSARDWGDGNQPQHF
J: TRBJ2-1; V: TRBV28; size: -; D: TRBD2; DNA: TGTGCCAGCAGTTTAGTGAGCGGGAGGGCCGATGAGCAGTTCTTC; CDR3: CASSLVSGRADEQFF
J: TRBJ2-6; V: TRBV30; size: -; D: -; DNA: TGTGCCTTATCCAGGGGTACTGGGGCCAACGTCCTGACTTTC; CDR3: CALSRGTGANVLTF
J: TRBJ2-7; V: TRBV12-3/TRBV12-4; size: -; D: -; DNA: TGTGCCAGCAGCCCAATTCCCAAATACGAGCAGTACTTC; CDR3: CASSPIPKYEQYF
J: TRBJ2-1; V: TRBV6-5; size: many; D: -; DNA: TGTGCCAGCAGCTCCTCCGGATTGTCCGGGGGATTGAATGAGCAGTTCTTC; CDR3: CASSSSGLSGGLNEQFF
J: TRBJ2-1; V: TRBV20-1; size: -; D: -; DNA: TGCAGTGCTGTCCTCAATGAGCAGTTCTTC; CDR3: CSAVLNEQFF
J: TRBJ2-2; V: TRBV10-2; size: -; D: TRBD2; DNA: TGCGCCAGTGGACTAGCGGCCACCGGGGAGCTGTTTTTT; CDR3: CASGLAATGELFF
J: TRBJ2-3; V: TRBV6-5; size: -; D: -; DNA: TGTGCCAGCGGCGTTAGTGGCACCCGCACCACAGATACGCAGTATTTT; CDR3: CASGVSGTRTTDTQYF
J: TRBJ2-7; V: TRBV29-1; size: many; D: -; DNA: TGCAGCGTTGAAGTCTTTAAGGGCTACGAGCAGTACTTC; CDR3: CSVEVFKGYEQYF